Below, 18 T cell receptor beta chains from the same sample are listed, as sequenced in a study of shared clonotypes between healthy human individuals. The repertoire was sequenced with immunoSEQ multiplex PCR; TCRdb's copy has only in-frame clones and lacks some. The repertoire consists of approximately 1.1 million clones, with around 78% occurring once and the leading ten covering more than 0.5%. Source material: memory CD4+ T cells from PBMCs. Subset meaning: CD45RA-negative fraction. These receptors came from a man aged 18 to 30 in good health. Some clones in this sample may be carry-over from other donors' samples.

V usage is TRBV5-6 and J usage is TRBJ2-1, with 9 bases fitting TRBD2. The CDR3 sequence is 15 residues long. Trimming cost V 4 bases and J 8 bases; bases outside gene matches: 10. Germline-derived CDR1 and CDR2 are SGHDT and YYEEEE. The CDR3 here is CASSPGLAGIDEQFF. The CDR3 DNA sequence: TGTGCCAGCAGCCCGGGACTAGCTGGAATCGATGAGCAGTTCTTC.

The gene calls are TRBV15 and TRBJ2-1; 14 bases are a match to TRBD2. The CDR3 has 20 residues. J gave up 1 base and V 1 base, and 9 bases lay outside the gene matches. Germline CDR1 and CDR2: LNHNV and YYDKDF (reference sequence). The CDR3 protein is CATSRAAGLAGVGSYNEQFF. The DNA of the CDR3 is TGTGCCACCAGCAGAGCCGCGGGACTAGCGGGAGTCGGGTCCTACAATGAGCAGTTCTTC.

This clone was observed a few times. The chain employs TRBV7-6 and TRBJ2-5; the match to TRBD2 covers 9 bases. Looked up from germline, CDR1 is SGHVS and CDR2 is FNYEAQ. The CDR3 spans 15 residues. V was clipped by 7 bases and J by 9 bases; unmatched bases: 15. CDR3 region: CASTWTSVNSGAQYF. CDR3 bases: TGTGCCAGCACCTGGACTAGCGTAAATTCTGGGGCCCAGTACTTC.

This chain joins TRBV6-1 and TRBJ2-1, with 11 bases that match TRBD1. J lost 15 bases, V lost 10 bases, and 14 bases had no gene match. This CDR3 has 13 amino acids. CDR1 and CDR2 from the germline V gene are MNHNS and SASEGT. In DNA, the CDR3 is TGTGCCACTATTACACCGGACAGGGGGCTCCCGTTCTTC. Protein sequence: CATITPDRGLPFF.

The rearrangement joins TRBV6-1 to TRBJ2-7; 7 bases are shared with TRBD2. J lost 1 base, V lost 4 bases, and 7 bases had no gene match. The CDR3 is 15 amino acids. Germline V gene sequence: CDR1 MNHNS, CDR2 SASEGT. CDR3 bases: TGTGCCAGCAGTGTCGTCGGGAGGATGTCCTACGAGCAGTACTTC. Its translation is CASSVVGRMSYEQYF.

This chain uses TRBV28 with TRBJ1-2; D not resolved. V was cut by 5 bases and J by 0 bases, with 13 bases left in between. From germline, CDR1 is MDHEN and CDR2 SYDVKM. CDR3 length equals 15 residues. The CDR3 DNA sequence: TGTGCCAGCAGTACGTCCGAAGTGGCTAACTATGGCTACACCTTC. It yields the protein CASSTSEVANYGYTF.

This chain joins TRBV7-6 and TRBJ1-1; no clear D gene. The CDR3 is 13 residues long. V lost 1 base, J lost 3 bases, and 6 bases lay in between. Germline CDR1 is SGHVS and CDR2 is FNYEAQ. The CDR3 loop is CASSLDAYTEAFF. In DNA form, the CDR3 reads TGTGCCAGCAGCTTAGACGCCTACACTGAAGCTTTCTTT.

The chain is built from TRBV7-3 and TRBJ1-1; D gene unclear. Germline-derived CDR1 and CDR2 are SGHTA and FQGTGA. The ends were cut back, 0 bases at V and 7 bases at J, with 9 bases in the middle. The CDR3 contains 13 residues. This CDR3 is CASSLTGTSEAFF. The CDR3 DNA reads TGTGCCAGCAGCTTAACGGGAACGAGTGAAGCTTTCTTT.

The V and J genes are TRBV9 and TRBJ2-3; TRBD2 agrees at 8 bases. V shed 1 base and J 5 bases; nucleotides not matched to a gene: 6. CDR1 SGDLS and CDR2 YYNGEE come from the germline V gene. The CDR3 consists of 15 residues. DNA of the CDR3: TGTGCCAGCAGCGTAAGAGCGGGAGAGAAAGATACGCAGTATTTT. Its protein is CASSVRAGEKDTQYF.

V usage is TRBV5-1 and J usage is TRBJ1-2; D might be TRBD1 (6 bases). CDR3 length: 14 residues. Germline V gene sequence: CDR1 SGHRS, CDR2 YFSETQ. V dropped 0 bases and J dropped 4 bases, with 10 bases sitting between them. The CDR3, as DNA: TGCGCCAGCAGCTTGGCGACAGGTAGCTATGGCTACACCTTC. Residues: CASSLATGSYGYTF.

V and J are TRBV6-1 and TRBJ1-4; the D gene is possibly TRBD1 (5 bases). V was trimmed by 6 bases and J by 8 bases, leaving 16 bases between them. Germline V CDR1 and CDR2: MNHNS, SASEGT. The CDR3 loop spans 14 amino acids. CDR3 DNA: TGTGCCAGCAGGGTCCGGGGCCGGGGGGAAAAACTGTTTTTT. Translated: CASRVRGRGEKLFF.

Only one count was recorded for this clone. The rearrangement uses TRBV29-1 and TRBJ2-7; 15 nucleotides match TRBD2. There are 15 residues in the CDR3. Germline values: CDR1 SQVTM, CDR2 ANQGSEA. The V and J ends lost 6 bases and 6 bases, in that order; junction bases with no gene match: 9. CDR3 protein: CSVQGLAGGLGEQYF. The CDR3 DNA is TGCAGCGTACAGGGACTAGCGGGAGGTTTAGGCGAGCAGTACTTC.

The count of this clone is one. This chain joins TRBV21-1 and TRBJ1-1; the D call TRBD1 from the table was never checked on the DNA. TRBV21-1 is a recognized pseudogene. This CDR3 spans 15 amino acids. Written as DNA, the CDR3 is TGTGCCAGCAGCCCTCGTCGGGGACAGGGGGCCCAAGCTTTCTTT. Translating gives CASSPRRGQGAQAFF.

This chain uses TRBV9 with TRBJ1-2; D possibly corresponds to TRBD1 (5 bases). CDR1 and CDR2 (germline): SGDLS, YYNGEE. Trimming stripped 3 bases from V and 0 bases from J, with 12 bases between. The CDR3 totals 15 residues. The CDR3 region has the DNA TGTGCCAGCAGCGCACCCCGGGGGTCTAACTATGGCTACACCTTC. Its protein is CASSAPRGSNYGYTF.

This clone was counted between two and nine times. This rearrangement joins TRBV9 to TRBJ2-6; 7 bases match TRBD2. The CDR3 loop spans 18 amino acids. J was trimmed by 4 bases and V by 4 bases; bases with no gene match: 14. Per the germline V gene, CDR1 is SGDLS and CDR2 is YYNGEE. CDR3 loop: CASSFRTPAGRGANVLTF. The CDR3 DNA reads as TGTGCCAGCAGCTTTCGGACACCGGCCGGGAGGGGGGCCAACGTCCTGACTTTC.

There are a few counts of this clone. Here the CDR3 DNA reads TGTGCCAGTAGGACTAGCGGGAGAATGGAGACCCAGTACTTC. This encodes CASRTSGRMETQYF. The chain carries TRBV28 and TRBJ2-5; TRBD2 matches at 13 bases. The CDR3 is 14 residues long. Germline lookup yields CDR1 MDHEN and CDR2 SYDVKM. Trimming took 9 bases from V and 5 from J; bases not matched to a gene: 6.

The genes are TRBV9 and TRBJ2-2; D gene uncertain. V gave up 4 bases and J gave up 5 bases, with 15 bases separating them. CDR3 length equals 15 residues. Germline-derived CDR1 and CDR2 are SGDLS and YYNGEE. The CDR3 bases are TGTGCCAGCAGCCCCCGAGTGGTAGAAACCGGGGAGCTGTTTTTT. It yields the protein CASSPRVVETGELFF.

The chain couples TRBV4-3 to TRBJ2-1, with 8 nucleotides matching TRBD2. The germline gives CDR1 LGHNA, CDR2 YSLEER. J gave up 3 bases and V 3 bases, and 1 base lay outside the gene matches. The CDR3 runs 14 residues. The CDR3, as DNA: TGCGCCAGCAGCCATACTAGCGGCTACAATGAGCAGTTCTTC. As protein: CASSHTSGYNEQFF.